These 23 T cell receptor beta chains were sequenced from one sample in a study of graft-versus-host responses after intestinal transplantation. TCRdb's copy holds only in-frame clones and misses some; the assay was immunoSEQ multiplex PCR. The data show 45,000 to 50,000 clones, with 90% to 95% seen just once and approximately 6% held by the top ten. The sample in question was PBMCs, obtained 750 to 800 days after a first intestinal transplant, on the day of a second. Source of these receptors: a human patient who received an intestinal transplant, so some T cells may come from the graft donor.

This chain uses TRBV27 with TRBJ2-2, with 9 bases aligning to TRBD2. Germline-derived CDR1 and CDR2 are MNHEY and SMNVEV (reference sequence). CDR3 length: 15 residues. V lost 3 bases and J lost 4; bases outside the gene matches: 3. The chain's CDR3 is CASSFRAGGTGELFF. CDR3 in DNA: TGTGCCAGCAGTTTTCGAGCGGGAGGCACCGGGGAGCTGTTTTTT.

The V gene is TRBV5-6, the J gene TRBJ2-7; 7 bases match TRBD2. The CDR3 length is 17 residues. Germline V gene sequence: CDR1 SGHDT, CDR2 YYEEEE. Trimming took 3 bases from V and 2 from J; bases not matched to a gene: 14. DNA of the CDR3: TGTGCCAGCAGCTCATTGGGGGGGTGGTTCCCAACCTACGAGCAGTACTTC. Protein sequence: CASSSLGGWFPTYEQYF.

The chain has TRBV4-2 and TRBJ2-7, with D possibly matching TRBD2 (5 bases). Germline V gene sequence: CDR1 LGHNA, CDR2 YNFKEQ. The CDR3 contains 13 residues. With 1 base removed from V and 3 bases from J, the gap between germline ends came to 7 bases. CDR3 coding DNA: TGTGCCAGCAGCCAAGGGGGAGACTACGAGCAGTACTTC. This sequence encodes CASSQGGDYEQYF.

This sequence joins TRBV28 and TRBJ1-2; D is uncertain. V gave up 2 bases and J gave up 2 bases, with 3 bases separating them. The CDR3 has 12 residues. Germline CDR1 is MDHEN and CDR2 is SYDVKM. CDR3 amino acids: CASSLVNYGYTF. The CDR3 DNA is TGTGCCAGCAGTTTAGTGAACTATGGCTACACCTTC.

The chain links TRBV5-1 to TRBJ2-7; 7 bases fit TRBD2. The junction had 5 bases not matched to a gene; V was cut back by 5 bases and J by 0 bases. The CDR3 is 14 residues long. Germline CDR1 and CDR2: SGHRS and YFSETQ. Here the CDR3 DNA reads TGCGCCAGCAGACTGGCGGGGGACTCCTACGAGCAGTACTTC. Its translation: CASRLAGDSYEQYF.

V and J are TRBV7-9 and TRBJ2-7, with 8 bases that match TRBD2. Germline CDR1 reads SEHNR; CDR2 reads FQNEAQ (reference sequence). The CDR3 is made up of 17 amino acids. V lost 5 bases and J lost 1; bases outside the gene matches: 13. CDR3 protein: CASSQPGPAGGSYEQYF. CDR3 nucleotide sequence: TGTGCCAGCAGCCAACCCGGTCCGGCGGGGGGTTCCTACGAGCAGTACTTC.

The CDR3 loop reads CASSGDRGPQPQHF. CDR3 nucleotide sequence: TGTGCCAGCAGTGGAGACAGGGGGCCTCAGCCCCAGCATTTT. V is TRBV6-1 and J is TRBJ1-5; 10 bases agree with TRBD1. This CDR3 is 14 amino acids long. V shed 4 bases and J 6 bases; nucleotides not matched to a gene: 3. Germline CDR1 reads MNHNS; CDR2 reads SASEGT.

The V gene is TRBV5-6, the J gene TRBJ2-7; D is perhaps TRBD2 (5 bases). The CDR3 extends over 16 amino acids. Per germline, CDR1 SGHDT and CDR2 YYEEEE. Trimming left V 4 bases short and J 5 bases short, with 22 bases between. The CDR3 loop is CASSPLLSDSKNEQYF. Written as DNA, the CDR3 is TGTGCCAGCAGCCCCCTCCTTAGCGATAGTAAGAACGAGCAGTACTTC.

The V gene is TRBV19, the J gene TRBJ2-1; the match to TRBD2 covers 8 bases. Germline loops: CDR1 LNHDA, CDR2 SQIVND (reference sequence). With 5 bases clipped from V and 2 bases from J, the junction kept 2 bases outside the gene matches. CDR3 length: 14 residues. The CDR3: CASSPGRAYNEQFF. In DNA form, the CDR3 reads TGTGCCAGTAGTCCCGGGAGGGCCTACAATGAGCAGTTCTTC.

The rearrangement joins TRBV28 to TRBJ2-3; no clear D. CDR1 MDHEN and CDR2 SYDVKM come from the germline V gene. This CDR3 comprises 16 residues. Trimming removed 7 bases at V and 0 bases at J, with 17 bases between. The CDR3 DNA sequence: TGTGCCAGCACCCCCCCCAGCCCAACGAGCACAGATACGCAGTATTTT. As protein: CASTPPSPTSTDTQYF.

The V gene is TRBV18, the J gene TRBJ1-1; D unclear. Germline V lookup: CDR1 KGHSH, CDR2 LQKENI. Between the trimmed V and J ends, which lost 4 bases and 2 bases, there was a span of 5 bases. The CDR3 is 12 amino acids. CDR3 nucleotides: TGTGCCAGCTCACGGGATAACACTGAAGCTTTCTTT. Its protein product is CASSRDNTEAFF.

About this clone: It is unclear where the CDR3 begins or ends on the DNA, so no DNA is shown, and the CDR3 is as TCRdb lists it. The rearrangement links TRBV21-1 to TRBJ1-2. TRBV21-1 counts as a pseudogene. The CDR3 length is 19 residues, termini included. CDR3 residues: CASSYREGTGPSTYVCYTF.

The J gene is TRBJ2-4, the V gene TRBV14; D is uncertain. Trimming removed 3 bases at V and 6 bases at J, with 3 bases between. Germline CDR1 reads SGHDN; CDR2 reads FVKESK. This CDR3 region has 11 residues. Written as DNA, the CDR3 is TGTGCCAGCAGCCAGTCAAACATTCAGTACTTC. This encodes CASSQSNIQYF.

The V gene is TRBV7-9, the J gene TRBJ2-1; unclear D gene. The germline CDR1 and CDR2 sequences are SEHNR and FQNEAQ (reference sequence). V lost 4 bases and J lost 7, with 11 bases in between. The CDR3 spans 13 residues. CDR3 amino acids: CASSSPGVNEQFF. The CDR3 nucleotides read TGTGCCAGCAGCTCCCCAGGAGTGAATGAGCAGTTCTTC. Looking up the rest from reference TRBV7-9 and TRBJ2-1 gives the full variable domain: DTGVSQNPRHKITKRGQNVTFRCDPISEHNRLYWYRQTLGQGPEFLTYFQNEAQLEKSRLLSDRFSAERPKGSFSTLEIQRTEQGDSAMYLCASSSPGVNEQFFGPGTRLTVL.

V and J are TRBV28 and TRBJ2-5; D is undetermined. The last part of the DNA fits TRBJ2-7 better; the J call may be wrong. The CDR3 loop spans 11 amino acids. Germline assignment: CDR1 MDHEN and CDR2 SYDVKM. CDR3 sequence (DNA): TGTGCCAGCAGTTTATGGTCCGAGCAGTACTTC. It encodes CASSLWSEQYF.

This sequence joins TRBV6-1 and TRBJ1-5, with 9 bases lining up with TRBD1. Germline CDR1 MNHNS, CDR2 SASEGT. J was trimmed by 6 bases and V by 3 bases; bases with no gene match: 12. This CDR3 has 17 amino acids. The CDR3: CASSERDREVSRQPQHF. The CDR3 DNA sequence: TGTGCCAGCAGTGAGAGGGACAGGGAGGTAAGTCGTCAGCCCCAGCATTTT.

This chain joins TRBV4-3 and TRBJ2-6; perhaps TRBD1 as D (5 bases). Germline V gene data show CDR1 as LGHNA and CDR2 as YSLEER. CDR3 length: 16 residues. V gave up 0 bases and J gave up 4 bases, with 10 bases separating them. CDR3 sequence (DNA): TGCGCCAGCAGCCAAGATGGGGCTGGAGGGGCCAACGTCCTGACTTTC. Translated: CASSQDGAGGANVLTF.

The chain is built from TRBV5-1 and TRBJ2-5, with 8 bases fitting TRBD1. The CDR3 covers 15 residues. V lost 1 base, J lost 5 bases, and 7 bases stayed unmatched. From germline, CDR1 is SGHRS and CDR2 YFSETQ. The CDR3 is CASSLRQGAQETQYF. DNA of the CDR3: TGCGCCAGCAGCTTGCGTCAGGGGGCACAGGAGACCCAGTACTTC.

The chain joins TRBV11-2 to TRBJ2-7, with D maybe TRBD2 (6 bases). Germline CDR1 and CDR2: SGHAT and FQNNGV. V lost 5 bases, J lost 3 bases, and 17 bases lay in between. The CDR3 is made up of 15 amino acids. CDR3 loop: CASSPFWDSRYEQYF. The DNA for the CDR3 is TGTGCCAGCAGCCCATTCTGGGACTCCCGCTACGAGCAGTACTTC.

V and J are TRBV6-5 and TRBJ2-5; D may be TRBD2 (5 bases). There are 15 residues in the CDR3. Trimming took off 4 bases at V and 5 bases at J, with 17 bases between the two ends. Germline CDR1 is MNHEY and CDR2 is SVGAGI. The CDR3 DNA sequence: TGTGCCAGCAGTTCCCCCGTGGCCAGGAGGGAGACCCAGTACTTC. Translation: CASSSPVARRETQYF.

This sequence joins TRBV30 and TRBJ2-7, with D possibly called TRBD1 or TRBD2 (5 bases each). CDR3 length: 14 residues. The germline gives CDR1 GTSNPN, CDR2 SVGIG (reference sequence). The V end lost 0 bases, the J end lost 2 bases, and 11 bases lay between the germline ends. The CDR3 coding sequence is TGTGCCTGGAGTGTTGTCTGGGGACCCTACGAGCAGTACTTC. Translated, it gives CAWSVVWGPYEQYF.

The rearrangement joins TRBV2 to TRBJ2-1; tentatively, D is TRBD1 or TRBD2 (5 bases each). This CDR3 comprises 16 residues. The V end was cut by 8 bases, the J end by 0 bases, with 17 bases between. Per germline, CDR1 SNHLY and CDR2 FYNNEI. This CDR3 is CASCNRDLSSYNEQFF. CDR3 coding DNA: TGTGCCAGCTGTAATCGGGACCTTAGCTCCTACAATGAGCAGTTCTTC.

The chain combines TRBV7-8 with TRBJ1-1, with no clear D. With 5 bases removed from V and 4 bases from J, the gap between germline ends came to 11 bases. The CDR3 totals 13 residues. CDR1 SGHVS and CDR2 FQNEAQ come from the germline V gene. CDR3 coding DNA: TGTGCCAGCAGCCTCGGGCCCAGCACTGAAGCTTTCTTT. It yields the protein CASSLGPSTEAFF.